Listed below are T cell receptor beta chains from one sample, sequenced in a study of CD8+ T cells in alopecia areata. Assay: immunoSEQ multiplex PCR; the TCRdb copy retains only in-frame clones and omits some. Found here are over 150,000 clones, about 60% of them singletons; the top ten hold roughly an eighth. Here the sequenced sample was CD8+ T cells sorted from blood, taken at week 24, from a patient treated with tofacitinib. Source of these receptors: a human donor with alopecia areata. The CDR3 runs from the conserved cysteine through the conserved F or W. Each record gives: CDR3 protein, CDR3 DNA, clone size, J gene, V gene, D gene. A D gene is named only where the DNA matches it firmly. Where a row states a size, it is once, few, many or the class of an expanded clone; other rows omit it.

CDR3aa: CASSLGLAGGGYSYEQYF
CDR3nt: TGTGCCAGCAGCTTAGGCCTAGCGGGGGGTGGCTACTCCTACGAGCAGTACTTC
abundance: .
j_gene: TRBJ2-7
v_gene: TRBV13
d_gene: TRBD2

CDR3aa: CASSELRGAPF
CDR3nt: TGTGCCAGCAGTGAATTGCGGGGAGCCCCCTTC
abundance: .
j_gene: TRBJ2-7
v_gene: TRBV2
d_gene: .

CDR3aa: CASTKGDPPLHF
CDR3nt: TGTGCCAGCACCAAAGGAGATCCACCCCTCCACTTT
abundance: .
j_gene: TRBJ1-6
v_gene: TRBV5-6
d_gene: .

CDR3aa: CASSLEVGGTGQGYTF
CDR3nt: TGCGCCAGCAGCTTGGAAGTTGGCGGGACAGGGCAGGGCTACACCTTC
abundance: .
j_gene: TRBJ1-2
v_gene: TRBV5-1
d_gene: TRBD1

CDR3aa: CASNTGALGSYEQYF
CDR3nt: TGCGCCAGCAACACGGGGGCGTTAGGTTCCTACGAGCAGTACTTC
abundance: .
j_gene: TRBJ2-7
v_gene: TRBV5-1
d_gene: .

CDR3aa: CASSLGYNEQFF
CDR3nt: TGCGCCAGTTCACTGGGGTACAATGAGCAGTTCTTC
abundance: .
j_gene: TRBJ2-1
v_gene: TRBV4-1
d_gene: .

CDR3aa: CASSATGPYEQYF
CDR3nt: TGTGCCAGCAGCGCGACAGGACCCTACGAGCAGTACTTC
abundance: .
j_gene: TRBJ2-7
v_gene: TRBV7-2
d_gene: .

CDR3aa: CASSLFRAPNTEAFF
CDR3nt: TGTGCCAGCAGTTTATTTCGGGCACCGAACACTGAAGCTTTCTTT
abundance: .
j_gene: TRBJ1-1
v_gene: TRBV28
d_gene: .

CDR3aa: CASSYSKGRSSYEQYF
CDR3nt: TGTGCCAGCAGTTACTCGAAAGGGAGGAGCTCCTACGAGCAGTACTTC
abundance: .
j_gene: TRBJ2-7
v_gene: TRBV6-5
d_gene: .

CDR3aa: CAWSDTDSGGPSTDTQYF
CDR3nt: TGTGCCTGGAGCGACACGGACAGCGGGGGCCCTAGCACAGATACGCAGTATTTT
abundance: .
j_gene: TRBJ2-3
v_gene: TRBV30
d_gene: TRBD2

CDR3aa: CASSPPQGGMTEAFF
CDR3nt: TGTGCCAGCTCACCCCCACAAGGGGGAATGACTGAAGCTTTCTTT
abundance: .
j_gene: TRBJ1-1
v_gene: TRBV18
d_gene: .

CDR3aa: CSTLLPGGTEAFF
CDR3nt: TGCAGCACACTATTACCAGGGGGCACTGAAGCTTTCTTT
abundance: .
j_gene: TRBJ1-1
v_gene: TRBV29-1
d_gene: TRBD1

CDR3aa: CASSYYGATYEQYF
CDR3nt: TGTGCCAGCAGCTATTACGGGGCTACCTACGAGCAGTACTTC
abundance: .
j_gene: TRBJ2-7
v_gene: TRBV5-6
d_gene: .

CDR3aa: CASSPRAYEQYF
CDR3nt: TGTGCCAGCAGCCCGAGAGCCTACGAGCAGTACTTC
abundance: .
j_gene: TRBJ2-7
v_gene: TRBV7-9
d_gene: .

CDR3aa: CASSLGAGAETQYF
CDR3nt: TGTGCCAGCAGCTTGGGAGCGGGGGCGGAGACCCAGTACTTC
abundance: once
j_gene: TRBJ2-5
v_gene: TRBV5-6
d_gene: TRBD2

CDR3aa: CASSITDYEQYF
CDR3nt: TGTGCCAGCAGCATCACCGACTACGAGCAGTACTTC
abundance: many
j_gene: TRBJ2-7
v_gene: TRBV7-9
d_gene: .

CDR3aa: CSVINREGYGYTF
CDR3nt: TGCAGCGTTATTAACAGGGAGGGCTATGGCTACACCTTC
abundance: .
j_gene: TRBJ1-2
v_gene: TRBV29-1
d_gene: .

CDR3aa: CATSTGLREVEQFF
CDR3nt: TGTGCCACCAGCACAGGCCTCCGGGAGGTTGAGCAGTTCTTC
abundance: once
j_gene: TRBJ2-1
v_gene: TRBV15
d_gene: TRBD2

CDR3aa: CASSLTGSSIYNEQFF
CDR3nt: TGTGCCAGCAGCCTTACCGGGTCTAGCATCTACAATGAGCAGTTCTTC
abundance: few
j_gene: TRBJ2-1
v_gene: TRBV9
d_gene: .

CDR3aa: CASSFDTANYGYTF
CDR3nt: TGCGCCAGCAGTTTCGACACCGCTAACTATGGCTACACCTTC
abundance: .
j_gene: TRBJ1-2
v_gene: TRBV5-1
d_gene: .